Following are 27 T cell receptor beta chains from one sample sequenced in a study of radiation and T cells in renal cell carcinoma. Sequencing was performed with immunoSEQ multiplex PCR; in TCRdb, only in-frame clones are kept and a portion is missing. The sample includes roughly 140,000 clones, about nine tenths of them seen just once. Time point in this sample: blood 2 weeks post-SBRT. Documented treatment: 15 Gy SBRT to primary tumor, nephrectomy 4 weeks later. The input for sequencing was blood, taken from a patient whose treatment included radiotherapy and nephrectomy. The receptors stem from a woman in her forties or fifties with renal cell carcinoma.

In its sample, this clone ranks as medium-sized. The rearrangement links TRBV4-2 to TRBJ1-4, with D uncertain. The CDR3 is 14 amino acids. Trimming removed 0 bases at V and 8 bases at J, with 10 bases between. The germline V gene encodes CDR1 LGHNA and CDR2 YNFKEQ. In DNA, the CDR3 is TGTGCCAGCAGCCAAGATTTAGGGTGGGAAAAACTGTTTTTT. Translated, it gives CASSQDLGWEKLFF.

The chain links TRBV19 to TRBJ1-1, with 8 bases matching TRBD1. V lost 5 bases to trimming and J lost 5 bases; unmatched junction nucleotides: 7. The CDR3 has 14 amino acids. Germline V gene data show CDR1 as LNHDA and CDR2 as SQIVND (reference sequence). The chain's CDR3 is CASSGTGGRTEAFF. For the CDR3, the DNA is TGTGCCAGTAGTGGAACAGGGGGTAGGACTGAAGCTTTCTTT.

The rearrangement links TRBV6-5 to TRBJ1-6; D ambiguous. Germline CDR1 MNHEY, CDR2 SVGAGI. The CDR3 loop spans 14 amino acids. Trimming stripped 5 bases from V and 10 bases from J, with 15 bases between. The CDR3 DNA reads TGTGCCAGCAGTCCCTCAGAACACTGGTCACCCCTCCACTTT. It is translated as CASSPSEHWSPLHF.

The CDR3 nucleotides are TGTGCCAGCAGTGTCCTAGTGGGGCCCCAGCATTTT. This encodes CASSVLVGPQHF. The chain links TRBV28 to TRBJ1-5; no definite D call. Germline assignment: CDR1 MDHEN and CDR2 SYDVKM. The length of the CDR3 is 12 residues. The V end lost 5 bases, the J end lost 9 bases, and 11 bases lay between the germline ends.

This clone was recorded a few times. The V call is TRBV14, the J call TRBJ1-2; possibly TRBD1 for D (6 bases). The CDR3 totals 13 residues. The V gene's germline CDR1 is SGHDN and CDR2 FVKESK. Between the trimmed V and J ends, which lost 4 bases and 9 bases, there was a span of 15 bases. CDR3 in DNA: TGTGCCAGCAGCCCCCCGGGGGGCAGGCGCTACACCTTC. Translating it yields CASSPPGGRRYTF. Full variable domain (remainder filled in from reference TRBV14 and TRBJ1-2): EAGVTQFPSHSVIEKGQTVTLRCDPISGHDNLYWYRRVMGKEIKFLLHFVKESKQDESGMPNNRFLAERTGGTYSTLKVQPAELEDSGVYFCASSPPGGRRYTFGSGTRLTVV.

This chain links TRBV7-9 with TRBJ1-1, with D perhaps matching TRBD1 (6 bases). The CDR3 spans 15 residues. Germline-derived CDR1 and CDR2 are SEHNR and FQNEAQ (reference sequence). Trimming cost V 1 base and J 1 base, with 10 bases left between them. The DNA for the CDR3 is TGTGCCAGCAGCTTAGTTGGGGGGCCGAACACTGAAGCTTTCTTT. Amino acid sequence: CASSLVGGPNTEAFF.

The chain carries TRBV7-3 and TRBJ1-1; D is perhaps TRBD1 (5 bases). Germline values: CDR1 SGHTA, CDR2 FQGTGA. V gave up 0 bases and J gave up 5 bases, with 19 bases separating them. This CDR3 spans 17 amino acids. This CDR3 reads CASSLTGRAILRTEAFF. The CDR3, as DNA: TGTGCCAGCAGCTTAACAGGCAGGGCAATCCTAAGAACTGAAGCTTTCTTT.

Points on this clone: Other DNA sequences from this sample encode an identical CDR3 as well. The chain recombines TRBV7-3 with TRBJ2-5; D uncertain. The ends were cut back, 0 bases at V and 1 base at J, with 3 bases in the middle. There are 13 residues in the CDR3. Looked up from germline, CDR1 is SGHTA and CDR2 is FQGTGA. The CDR3 nucleotides are TGTGCCAGCAGCTTAACCCCCCAAGAGACCCAGTACTTC. Its translation is CASSLTPQETQYF.

The chain carries TRBV6-5 and TRBJ2-3, with 8 bases identical to TRBD2. The CDR3 is 14 amino acids. The J segment lost 0 bases and the V segment lost 8 bases, leaving 4 bases of the junction unmatched. Germline loops: CDR1 MNHEY, CDR2 SVGAGI. The CDR3 spells CASRSGESTDTQYF. The CDR3 nucleotides are TGTGCCAGCCGTAGCGGGGAAAGCACAGATACGCAGTATTTT.

In regard to this clone: Other DNA sequences in the same sample also yield this CDR3. J is TRBJ1-2 and V is TRBV6-5; maybe TRBD1 (6 bases). The CDR3 runs to 13 residues. The V and J ends lost 2 bases and 8 bases respectively, with 12 bases between them. Germline V gives CDR1 MNHEY, CDR2 SVGAGI. CDR3 residues: CASSYDRTYGYTF. CDR3 DNA: TGTGCCAGCAGTTACGACAGGACGTACGGCTACACCTTC.

There are a few counts of this clone. V is TRBV7-9 and J is TRBJ1-1; no reliable D call. V was trimmed by 4 bases and J by 1 base, leaving 10 bases between them. From germline, CDR1 is SEHNR and CDR2 FQNEAQ (reference sequence). The CDR3 is made up of 14 amino acids. The CDR3 DNA follows: TGTGCCAGCAGCTCCCATCAGACGAACACTGAAGCTTTCTTT. The encoded protein is CASSSHQTNTEAFF.

This clone was recorded only once. The chain uses TRBV6-5 and TRBJ2-7; tentative D call: TRBD1 (6 bases). CDR1 is MNHEY and CDR2 is SVGAGI in the germline V gene. The CDR3 extends over 14 amino acids. The V and J ends lost 6 bases and 3 bases respectively, with 15 bases between them. This CDR3 reads CASSRRGLIYEQYF. CDR3 in DNA: TGTGCCAGCAGCCGCAGGGGCCTTATCTACGAGCAGTACTTC.

The J gene is TRBJ1-4, the V gene TRBV18; D is undetermined. The V and J ends lost 2 bases and 0 bases respectively, with 13 bases between them. This CDR3 region has 17 residues. CDR1 and CDR2 (germline): KGHSH, LQKENI. The CDR3 region has the DNA TGTGCCAGCTCACCAAGAACGGCACCTGCAACTAATGAAAAACTGTTTTTT. Its translation: CASSPRTAPATNEKLFF.

The V call is TRBV5-4, the J call TRBJ2-1; possibly TRBD1 for D (5 bases). Germline V gene sequence: CDR1 SGHNT, CDR2 YYREEE (reference sequence). Trimming removed 4 bases at V and 5 bases at J, with 10 bases between. The CDR3 spans 13 residues. This chain's CDR3 is CASSKDRHNEQFF. The CDR3 nucleotides are TGTGCCAGCAGCAAAGACAGACACAATGAGCAGTTCTTC.

The rearrangement uses TRBV7-9 and TRBJ2-1; tentative D call: TRBD2 (5 bases). Germline V gene sequence: CDR1 SEHNR, CDR2 FQNEAQ (reference sequence). V was trimmed by 4 bases and J by 6 bases, leaving 10 bases between them. This CDR3 has 13 residues. DNA for the CDR3: TGTGCCAGCAGCTCGAGGACTGCCAATGAGCAGTTCTTC. Amino acid sequence: CASSSRTANEQFF.

Remarks on this clone: A junction boundary mismatches the germline segment, possibly from a read error. The V call is TRBV7-9, the J call TRBJ1-1, with 8 nucleotides matching TRBD1. Looked up from germline, CDR1 is SEHNR and CDR2 is FQNEAQ (reference sequence). The CDR3 contains 16 residues. The CDR3 bases are TGTGCCAGCAGTTTAGCCCCAACAGGGGGGAACACTGAAGCTTTCTTT. This codes for CASSLAPTGGNTEAFF.

V and J are TRBV2 and TRBJ2-2; TRBD1 matches 8 bases. The trim removed 4 bases at V and 5 bases at J, leaving 6 bases unmatched. Germline values: CDR1 SNHLY, CDR2 FYNNEI. The CDR3 is 15 residues long. As DNA, the CDR3 is TGTGCCAGCAGTGTGGGACAGGCCGGAACCGGGGAGCTGTTTTTT. Its translation: CASSVGQAGTGELFF.

In DNA form, the CDR3 reads TGTGCCAGCAGCTCGAGGACAGAAAGCACAGATACGCAGTATTTT. Its translation is CASSSRTESTDTQYF. This chain connects TRBV5-4 to TRBJ2-3; D is perhaps TRBD1 (6 bases). The CDR3 loop spans 15 amino acids. V was pared by 3 bases and J by 0 bases, with 11 bases between. Germline CDR1 is SGHNT and CDR2 is YYREEE (reference sequence).

This chain connects TRBV30 to TRBJ1-6, with D unclear. V shed 3 bases and J shed 4 bases, with 4 bases lying between them. In germline, CDR1 is GTSNPN, CDR2 SVGIG (reference sequence). The CDR3 consists of 12 residues. This CDR3 reads CAWREYNSPLHF. As DNA, the CDR3 is TGTGCCTGGAGGGAATATAATTCACCCCTCCACTTT. The whole variable domain, filled in from reference TRBV30 and TRBJ1-6, reads SQTIHQWPATLVQPVGSPLSLECTVEGTSNPNLYWYRQAAGRGLQLLFYSVGIGQISSEVPQNLSASRPQDRQFILSSKKLLLSDSGFYLCAWREYNSPLHFGNGTRLTVT.

This chain connects TRBV7-6 to TRBJ1-1; D call uncertain. From germline, CDR1 is SGHVS and CDR2 FNYEAQ. The CDR3 consists of 13 residues. V was shortened by 5 bases and J by 7 bases, with 14 bases between the two germline ends. The chain's CDR3 is CASSALGKIEAFF. As DNA, the CDR3 is TGTGCCAGCAGCGCGCTGGGCAAAATTGAAGCTTTCTTT.

This clone was seen more than once but under ten times. The chain links TRBV30 to TRBJ1-5; possibly TRBD1 for D (6 bases). The CDR3 extends over 13 amino acids. The germline V and J ends were trimmed by 3 bases and 5 bases, with 11 bases remaining between them. Germline-derived CDR1 and CDR2 are GTSNPN and SVGIG (reference sequence). The CDR3 is CAWSGDNDQPQHF. CDR3 nucleotide sequence: TGTGCCTGGAGCGGGGACAACGATCAGCCCCAGCATTTT. The whole variable domain, filled in from reference TRBV30 and TRBJ1-5, reads SQTIHQWPATLVQPVGSPLSLECTVEGTSNPNLYWYRQAAGRGLQLLFYSVGIGQISSEVPQNLSASRPQDRQFILSSKKLLLSDSGFYLCAWSGDNDQPQHFGDGTRLSIL.

The chain employs TRBV4-1 and TRBJ1-5, with D perhaps TRBD1 (6 bases). The length of the CDR3 is 16 residues. V was trimmed by 1 base and J by 6 bases, leaving 16 bases between them. Germline CDR1 MGHRA, CDR2 YSYEKL. The DNA of the CDR3 is TGCGCCAGCAGCCAAGGCAGCTTACAGGGTCTTCAGCCCCAGCATTTT. It specifies CASSQGSLQGLQPQHF.

J is TRBJ1-1 and V is TRBV19; 8 bases are shared with TRBD1. The germline gives CDR1 LNHDA, CDR2 SQIVND (reference sequence). The CDR3 is 15 residues long. Unmatched junction bases numbered 10, after V lost 7 bases and J lost 3 bases. CDR3 nucleotide sequence: TGTGCCAGTAACCCGTCCGGACAGGGAGACACTGAAGCTTTCTTT. Protein sequence: CASNPSGQGDTEAFF.

V gene TRBV19 combines with J gene TRBJ1-2; 9 positions match TRBD1. The V gene's germline CDR1 is LNHDA and CDR2 SQIVND (reference sequence). This CDR3 comprises 17 residues. The ends lost 8 bases at V and 0 bases at J; junction bases unmatched: 13. The CDR3 spells CASAAADRGPTNYGYTF. Written as DNA, the CDR3 is TGTGCCAGTGCCGCCGCGGACAGGGGTCCTACTAACTATGGCTACACCTTC. Based on the CDR3 plus reference TRBV19 and TRBJ1-2, the full variable domain is DGGITQSPKYLFRKEGQNVTLSCEQNLNHDAMYWYRQDPGQGLRLIYYSQIVNDFQKGDIAEGYSVSREKKESFPLTVTSAQKNPTAFYLCASAAADRGPTNYGYTFGSGTRLTVV.

The chain links TRBV7-8 to TRBJ2-3; 7 nucleotides agree with TRBD2. The V gene end was trimmed by 5 bases and the J gene end by 2 bases; junction bases not matched to a gene: 10. CDR3 size: 16 residues. Germline V gene sequence: CDR1 SGHVS, CDR2 FQNEAQ. CDR3 coding DNA: TGTGCCAGCAGCCCCACGGGCGGGGGTTACACAGATACGCAGTATTTT. It codes for CASSPTGGGYTDTQYF. Drawing the rest from reference TRBV7-8 and TRBJ2-3, the complete variable domain is GAGVSQSPRYKVAKRGQDVALRCDPISGHVSLFWYQQALGQGPEFLTYFQNEAQLDKSGLPSDRFFAERPEGSVSTLKIQRTQQEDSAVYLCASSPTGGGYTDTQYFGPGTRLTVL.

V gene TRBV11-3 combines with J gene TRBJ2-1; 8 positions agree with TRBD2. From germline, CDR1 is SGHNT and CDR2 YENEEA. CDR3 size: 15 residues. Germline trimming cut 2 bases from V and 8 bases from J; bases unmatched to any gene: 8. CDR3 nucleotide sequence: TGTGCCAGCAGCTTAACGGGGGGGTTAATCGATGAGCAGTTCTTC. Protein: CASSLTGGLIDEQFF.

This sequence joins TRBV9 and TRBJ2-3; D assignment may be TRBD1 or TRBD2 (5 bases each). Germline V lookup: CDR1 SGDLS, CDR2 YYNGEE. The CDR3 covers 17 residues. The V gene lost 3 bases and the J gene lost 0 bases, with 17 bases spanning the gap. Here the CDR3 DNA reads TGTGCCAGCAGCGCGGGAATAGGGACCCGTAGCACAGATACGCAGTATTTT. Amino acids: CASSAGIGTRSTDTQYF.